Given below is one T cell receptor (beta chain) in context. Its target is not known. TCRdb's copy holds only in-frame clones and misses some; the assay was immunoSEQ multiplex PCR. The sample yields 45,000 to 65,000 clones, roughly 77% seen once. This entry is derived from a study of OX40 agonist ivuxolimab in advanced cancers. Across the study: The patients got ivuxolimab, which is an agonistic anti-OX40 (CD134) antibody. Dose-escalation subjects each had hepatocellular carcinoma, melanoma, renal cell or head and neck cancer. In this trial design, patients received ivuxolimab intravenously at 0.01 to 10 mg/kg every 2 weeks.

Points from the study as a whole: There were, on average, more expanded clones in CD8+ T cells than in CD4+.

This CDR3 comprises 13 residues. With 5 bases removed from V and 2 bases from J, the gap between germline ends came to 9 bases. The germline V gene encodes CDR1 SGHAT and CDR2 FQNNGV. This sequence originates from an adult with an advanced solid tumor such as melanoma, head and neck, liver or kidney cancer. The rearrangement uses TRBV11-2 and TRBJ2-5, with D perhaps TRBD1 or TRBD2 (6 bases each). Sample: CD4+ or CD8+ T cells sorted from blood, taken in a trial of the OX40 agonist ivuxolimab. The CDR3 sequence: CASSRGQQETQYF. CDR3 sequence (DNA): TGTGCCAGCAGCCGGGGGCAGCAAGAGACCCAGTACTTC.